This T cell receptor (beta chain) was sequenced for a study of blood T cell repertoires in COVID-19. Trimming removed 7 bases from V and 0 bases from J; junction bases left unmatched: 6. CDR1 and CDR2 (germline): SGHTA, FQGNSA. The CDR3 extends over 16 amino acids. TCRdb's table, derived via immunoSEQ multiplex PCR, lists solely in-frame clones and lacks some. The table records over 120,000 clones, 75% to 80% of them present only once. The chain uses TRBV7-2 and TRBJ2-6, with 7 positions matching TRBD2. The receptor was derived from a woman between 50 and 59 years old with active or convalescent COVID-19. The sequencing input was peripheral blood. This chain's CDR3 is CASKLGGNSGANVLTF. CDR3 DNA: TGTGCCAGCAAGCTGGGAGGGAACTCTGGGGCCAACGTCCTGACTTTC.